The present TCR beta chain was sequenced within a study of blood T cells in healthy people across ages. The use of a sample-barcoded 5' primer and a J-beta primer mix characterized a second PCR of roughly 6 to 11 cycles. From the 5' RACE reads, TCRdb called clonotypes with MiXCR, one entry per CDR3 protein. Of 700,000 to 850,000 distinct CDR3 sequences detected, around half appear once; the ten largest clones hold roughly 40%. This clonotype was found a few times. This CDR3 spans 15 amino acids. Germline V gene lookup returns CDR1 SGHTA and CDR2 FQGNSA. The V and J ends lost 3 bases and 4 bases respectively, with 14 bases between them.

The receptor's source is an elderly man in good health. The V call is TRBV7-2, the J call TRBJ2-3; TRBD2 might be the D (5 bases). The specimen was blood. CDR3 DNA: TGTGCCAGCAGCTTGCCAGCGGCCCCCCCAGATACGCAGTATTTT. It translates to CASSLPAAPPDTQYF. The full variable domain, rest sourced from reference TRBV7-2 and TRBJ2-3, is GAGVSQSPSNKVTEKGKDVELRCDPISGHTALYWYRQSLGQGLEFLIYFQGNSAPDKSGLPSDRFSAERTGGSVSTLTIQRTQQEDSAVYLCASSLPAAPPDTQYFGPGTRLTVL.